This T cell receptor (beta chain) appears in the sequencing data of a study of blood T cell repertoires in COVID-19. Study-level information: COVID-19 samples from acute and convalescent phases originated in the United States, Italy and Spain. PBMCs, B-cell-depleted T cells, or T cells were the source of the cDNA or gDNA that made up the material.

Here immunoSEQ multiplex PCR was the method, and the copy in TCRdb shows in-frame clones only, minus some. The table has 200,000 to 250,000 clones, 70% to 90% seen once. Which cohort a participant joined came from the clinical history participants gave. The TCR comes from a man aged 30 to 45 who had recovered from COVID-19. Sequencing used PBMCs or T cells enriched from blood (not recorded which).

The DNA for the CDR3 is TGTGCCAGCAGAAGACAGGGGGGTGGAAACACCATATATTTT. Residues: CASRRQGGGNTIYF. The chain employs TRBV2 and TRBJ1-3; 9 nucleotides agree with TRBD1. Per germline, CDR1 SNHLY and CDR2 FYNNEI. The CDR3 has 14 amino acids. V shed 6 bases, J shed 3 bases, and the junction held 3 bases outside the gene matches.